The T cell receptor (beta chain) under discussion was sequenced for a study of control samples from healthy donors and cancer patients. The method was immunoSEQ multiplex PCR; TCRdb's version includes in-frame clones alone and lacks a portion of them. The sample carries some 79,000 clones, roughly 90% recorded once. Germline-derived CDR1 and CDR2 are SGHAT and FQNNGV. CDR3 length equals 14 residues. Deletions cut 5 bases from V and 0 bases from J, with 8 bases between. This TCR was sampled from a woman in her forties or fifties in good health. This rearrangement joins TRBV11-2 to TRBJ2-1; D is ambiguous. The specimen was blood. The CDR3 is CASSLDSSYNEQFF. CDR3 in DNA: TGTGCCAGCAGCCTCGATAGCTCCTACAATGAGCAGTTCTTC.